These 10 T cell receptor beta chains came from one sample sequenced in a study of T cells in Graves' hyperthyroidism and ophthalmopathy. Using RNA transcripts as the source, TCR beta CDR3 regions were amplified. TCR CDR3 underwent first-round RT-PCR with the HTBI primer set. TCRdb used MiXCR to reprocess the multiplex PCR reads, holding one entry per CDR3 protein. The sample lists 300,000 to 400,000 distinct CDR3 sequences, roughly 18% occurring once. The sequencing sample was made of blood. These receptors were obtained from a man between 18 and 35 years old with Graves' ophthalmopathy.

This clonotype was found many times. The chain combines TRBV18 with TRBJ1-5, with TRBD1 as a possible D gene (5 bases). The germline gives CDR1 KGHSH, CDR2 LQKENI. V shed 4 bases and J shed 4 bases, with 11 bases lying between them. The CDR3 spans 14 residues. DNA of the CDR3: TGTGCCAGCTCACGGGGAGGGGAAAATCAGCCCCAGCATTTT. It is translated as CASSRGGENQPQHF.

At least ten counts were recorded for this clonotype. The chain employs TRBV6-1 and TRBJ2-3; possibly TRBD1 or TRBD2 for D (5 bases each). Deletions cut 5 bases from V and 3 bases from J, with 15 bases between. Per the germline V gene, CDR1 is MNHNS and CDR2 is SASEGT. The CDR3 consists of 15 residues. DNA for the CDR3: TGTGCCAGCAGTTATTGGGACGGTGGGACAGATACGCAGTATTTT. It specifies CASSYWDGGTDTQYF.

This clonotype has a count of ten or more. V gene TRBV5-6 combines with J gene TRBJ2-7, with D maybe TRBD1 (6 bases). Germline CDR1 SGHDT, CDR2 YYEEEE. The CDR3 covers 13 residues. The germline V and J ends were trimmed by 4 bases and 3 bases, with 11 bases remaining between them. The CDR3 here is CASSRIGGYEQYF. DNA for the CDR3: TGTGCCAGCAGCCGAATAGGGGGCTACGAGCAGTACTTC. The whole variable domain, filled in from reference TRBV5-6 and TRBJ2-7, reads DAGVTQSPTHLIKTRGQQVTLRCSPKSGHDTVSWYQQALGQGPQFIFQYYEEEERQRGNFPDRFSGHQFPNYSSELNVNALLLGDSALYLCASSRIGGYEQYFGPGTRLTVT.

The CDR3 DNA follows: TGTGCCAGCAGTTTTTCACAGGACAAAGGGAATGAGCAGTTCTTC. This codes for CASSFSQDKGNEQFF. The gene calls are TRBV11-3 and TRBJ2-1; tentatively, D is TRBD1 (5 bases). The CDR3 spans 15 residues. The V end was cut by 6 bases, the J end by 7 bases, with 19 bases between. The germline CDR1 and CDR2 sequences are SGHNT and YENEEA.

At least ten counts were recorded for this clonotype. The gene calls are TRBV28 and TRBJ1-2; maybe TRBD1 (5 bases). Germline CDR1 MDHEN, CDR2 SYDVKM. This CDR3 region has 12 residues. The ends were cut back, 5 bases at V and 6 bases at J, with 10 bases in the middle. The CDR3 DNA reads TGTGCCAGCAGTCTGATGACAGATGGCTACACCTTC. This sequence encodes CASSLMTDGYTF.

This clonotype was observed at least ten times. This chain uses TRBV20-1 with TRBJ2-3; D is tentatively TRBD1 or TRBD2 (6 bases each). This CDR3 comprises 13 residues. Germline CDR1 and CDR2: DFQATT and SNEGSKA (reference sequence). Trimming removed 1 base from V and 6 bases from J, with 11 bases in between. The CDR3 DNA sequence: TGCAGTGCTAGAGCAACAGGGAGGGATACGCAGTATTTT. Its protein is CSARATGRDTQYF.

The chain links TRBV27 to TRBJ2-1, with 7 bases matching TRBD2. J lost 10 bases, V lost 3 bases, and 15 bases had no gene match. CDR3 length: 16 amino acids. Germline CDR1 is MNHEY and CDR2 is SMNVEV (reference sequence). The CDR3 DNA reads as TGTGCCAGCAGTTTTTTAGACTCCTCCGGGGGGTACGAGCAGTTCTTC. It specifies CASSFLDSSGGYEQFF.

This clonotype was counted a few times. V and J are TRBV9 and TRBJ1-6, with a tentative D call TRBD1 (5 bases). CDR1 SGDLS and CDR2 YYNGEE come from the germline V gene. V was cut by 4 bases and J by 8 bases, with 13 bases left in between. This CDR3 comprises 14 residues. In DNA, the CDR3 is TGTGCCAGCAGCCGGACAAGTCCGGATTCACCCCTCCACTTT. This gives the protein CASSRTSPDSPLHF.

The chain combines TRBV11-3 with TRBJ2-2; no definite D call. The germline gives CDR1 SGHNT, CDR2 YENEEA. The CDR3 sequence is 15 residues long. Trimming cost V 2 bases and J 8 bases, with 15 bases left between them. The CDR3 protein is CASSLRGPSGGELFF. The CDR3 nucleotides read TGTGCCAGCAGCTTAAGAGGACCAAGTGGGGGGGAGCTGTTTTTT.

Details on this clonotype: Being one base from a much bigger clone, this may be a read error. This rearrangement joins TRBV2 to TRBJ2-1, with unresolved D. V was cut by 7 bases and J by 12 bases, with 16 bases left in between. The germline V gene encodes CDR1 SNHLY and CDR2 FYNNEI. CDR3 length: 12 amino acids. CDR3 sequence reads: CASITGQRGQFF. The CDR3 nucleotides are TGTGCCAGCATCACTGGCCAGAGAGGGCAGTTCTTC.